Listed below are T cell receptor beta chains from one sample, sequenced in a study of cytomegalovirus exposure and HLA in healthy donors. Repertoires were generated with immunoSEQ multiplex PCR, while TCRdb's copy carries only in-frame clones and drops some. The table shows about 100,000 clones, with 50% to 65% occurring only once. The sequencing sample was made of PBMCs. These receptors were taken from a young man in good health and CMV-seropositive. CDR3s include the opening cysteine and the closing phenylalanine or tryptophan. The D gene is left open where the match is weak. Only some rows state a clone size, as once, few, many or a class for expanded clones.

>TRBJ2-2|few|TRBV4-1|NA
TGCGCCAGCAGCCAAGATTCCAGGGTATGGGCGGCCGGGGAGCTGTTTTTT
CASSQDSRVWAAGELFF
>TRBJ1-6|NA|TRBV4-1|NA
TGCGCCAGCAGCCAAGCGATCCCCAGGGCAGCGAATTCACCCCTCCACTTT
CASSQAIPRAANSPLHF
>TRBJ2-7|NA|TRBV15|NA
TGTGCCACCAGCACCCCAGACTACGAGCAGTACTTC
CATSTPDYEQYF
>TRBJ1-1|NA|TRBV27|NA
TGTGCCAGCAGTATAGACGGGGGCACTGAAGCTTTCTTT
CASSIDGGTEAFF
>TRBJ2-3|few|TRBV5-1|NA
TGCGCCAGCAGCTTGGGGAACAGGGAGAGCACAGATACGCAGTATTTT
CASSLGNRESTDTQYF
>TRBJ1-1|few|TRBV15|TRBD1
TGTGCCACCAGCACATACCGGGACAGCCCTCCGTGGATGAACACTGAAGCTTTCTTT
CATSTYRDSPPWMNTEAFF
>TRBJ2-2|NA|TRBV7-2|NA
TGTGCCAGCACCAGAGGGTCGCGCACCGGGGAGCTGTTTTTT
CASTRGSRTGELFF
>TRBJ1-5|NA|TRBV7-8|NA
TGTGCCAGCAGCCTCACAGGGAGTGGAAGCAATCAGCCCCAGCATTTT
CASSLTGSGSNQPQHF
>TRBJ1-1|NA|TRBV30|NA
TGTGCCTGGAGCGTCCAATATCCGGGGAACACTGAAGCTTTCTTT
CAWSVQYPGNTEAFF
>TRBJ1-5|NA|TRBV27|NA
TGTGCCAGCAGTTTATCGGCCAGCAATCAGCCCCAGCATTTT
CASSLSASNQPQHF
>TRBJ1-3|NA|TRBV5-1|NA
TGCGCCAGCAGCCCTCCGCTGGGGAGAGGAAACACCATATATTTT
CASSPPLGRGNTIYF
>TRBJ2-1|few|TRBV11-2|NA
TGTGCCAGCAGCTTAGGAGGGTCACTAGGGAATGAGCAGTTCTTC
CASSLGGSLGNEQFF
>TRBJ2-2|few|TRBV25-1|TRBD1
TGTGCCAGCAGCCCCCTGGGACAGGGGTACACCGGGGAGCTGTTTTTT
CASSPLGQGYTGELFF
>TRBJ1-2|NA|TRBV7-9|TRBD1
TGTGCCAGCAGCTTTGGAACCACAGGGGCCCCGGGGTATGGCTACACCTTC
CASSFGTTGAPGYGYTF
>TRBJ2-7|NA|TRBV2|NA
TGTGCCAGCAGTGCGGTAGTTGCCGGCGAGCAGTACTTC
CASSAVVAGEQYF
>TRBJ1-1|few|TRBV19|TRBD1
TGTGCCAGTAGTATGCGTGGGACAGAAAACACTGAAGCTTTCTTT
CASSMRGTENTEAFF
>TRBJ1-6|NA|TRBV5-1|TRBD1
TGCGCCAGCAGCTTGACAGGGGCCGATTCACCCCTCCACTTT
CASSLTGADSPLHF
>TRBJ1-5|NA|TRBV4-2|NA
TGTGCCAGCTGCCGGGGGCCTGGGCAGCCCCAGCATTTT
CASCRGPGQPQHF
>TRBJ2-6|NA|TRBV6-6|NA
TGTGCCAGCAGTACAGGCTTCTCTGGGGCCAACGGCCTGACTTTC
CASSTGFSGANGLTF
>TRBJ1-6|NA|TRBV6-1|NA
TGTGCCAGCAGTGAACAAGGCAGGGGTGGCTCACCCCTCCACTTT
CASSEQGRGGSPLHF
>TRBJ2-1|few|TRBV7-9|NA
TGTGCCAGCAGCTCCGGACTGAGCAATGAGCAGTTCTTC
CASSSGLSNEQFF
>TRBJ2-7|few|TRBV2|TRBD2
TGTGCCAGCTCGGAGGGGCTAGCGGGGGGGTCCTACGAGCAGTACTTC
CASSEGLAGGSYEQYF
>TRBJ2-7|NA|TRBV6-1|TRBD1
TGTGCCAGCAGTGAAGGGGCAGGGGGCGACGAGCAGTACTTC
CASSEGAGGDEQYF
>TRBJ2-7|NA|TRBV5-8|TRBD1
TGTGCCAGCAGTCCCCGACAGGGACCCTACGAGCAGTACTTC
CASSPRQGPYEQYF
>TRBJ1-3|few|TRBV19|NA
TGTGCCAGTAGTCCCGACACCGCTGGAAACACCATATATTTT
CASSPDTAGNTIYF
>TRBJ2-7|NA|TRBV5-1|TRBD1
TGCGCCAGCAGCCCGGATCCTACAGGGGGAACCTACGAGCAGTACTTC
CASSPDPTGGTYEQYF
>TRBJ1-6|NA|TRBV6-1|NA
TGTGCCAGCAGTGTACAGGGTTTCTATAATTCACCCCTCCACTTT
CASSVQGFYNSPLHF
>TRBJ1-4|NA|TRBV5-1|TRBD1
TGCGCCAGCAGCCCCGGGACAGCTAATGAAAAACTGTTTTTT
CASSPGTANEKLFF
>TRBJ1-1|NA|TRBV27|NA
TGTGCCAGCAGTCCATGGACAGAAAACACTGAAGCTTTCTTT
CASSPWTENTEAFF
>TRBJ1-2|NA|TRBV5-1|NA
TGCGCCAGCAGCTGGGCAGGGGAAGGCTACACCTTC
CASSWAGEGYTF
>TRBJ2-5|NA|TRBV9|TRBD1
TGTGCCAGCAGCGTCCGGGACAGGGGGTCCGAGACCCAGTACTTC
CASSVRDRGSETQYF
>TRBJ1-2|NA|TRBV6-5|TRBD1
TGTGCCAGCAGTTACTCCCAGGGGGGAGGCTACACCTTC
CASSYSQGGGYTF
>TRBJ1-1|few|TRBV29-1|NA
TGCAGCGGAGCCGGGACTTACACTGAAGCTTTCTTT
CSGAGTYTEAFF
>TRBJ1-6|NA|TRBV2|NA
TGTGCCACCGTCCCCGCACAGAAGTATTCACCCCTCCACTTT
CATVPAQKYSPLHF
>TRBJ2-2|NA|TRBV27|NA
TGTGCCAGCAAACTAGGGAGGAACACCGGGGAGCTGTTTTTT
CASKLGRNTGELFF
>TRBJ1-2|NA|TRBV6-5|NA
TGTGCCAGCAGCCGACGGGACATCGAAGGCTACACCTTC
CASSRRDIEGYTF
>TRBJ2-5|NA|TRBV11-2|NA
TGTGCCAGCACCCGAGGACTTACCTTGGAGACCCAGTACTTC
CASTRGLTLETQYF
>TRBJ2-3|NA|TRBV7-9|TRBD2
TGTGCCAGCAGCTCTTACGCCGGGGGGGGGCCGGATACGCAGTATTTT
CASSSYAGGGPDTQYF
>TRBJ2-5|NA|TRBV5-5|NA
TGTGCCAGCAGCTTTACTGACGGCGGGGAGACCCAGTACTTC
CASSFTDGGETQYF
>TRBJ2-1|NA|TRBV2|TRBD1
TGTGCCAGCAGTGAAATATGGGGGACAGGGAATGAGCAGTTCTTC
CASSEIWGTGNEQFF
>TRBJ1-5|NA|TRBV4-1|NA
TGCGCCAGCAGCCAAGTGAAGGCCCGGGGAGATCAGCCCCAGCATTTT
CASSQVKARGDQPQHF
>TRBJ2-5|few|TRBV6-1|NA
TGTGCCAGCGGGCACTTCCCAGAGACCCAGTACTTC
CASGHFPETQYF
>TRBJ2-1|NA|TRBV6-6|TRBD2
TGTGCCAGCACCGCCCCAGGGCTAGCGGGGCACAATGAGCAGTTCTTC
CASTAPGLAGHNEQFF
>TRBJ2-3|few|TRBV29-1|NA
TGCAGCGTTGAAGTTTATGGGGGCTCCACAGATACGCAGTATTTT
CSVEVYGGSTDTQYF
>TRBJ1-2|NA|TRBV6-5|NA
TGTGCCAGCAGTGCCCTAGGGGCGCGAGGCTACACCTTC
CASSALGARGYTF
>TRBJ2-3|few|TRBV7-3|TRBD1
TGTGCCAGCAGCGCGCAGGGGGCCGGAGATACGCAGTATTTT
CASSAQGAGDTQYF
>TRBJ2-1|NA|TRBV5-1|NA
TGCGCCAGCAGCAGTACAGGGCCGTCCTACAATGAGCAGTTCTTC
CASSSTGPSYNEQFF
>TRBJ2-1|NA|TRBV6-5|NA
TGTGCCAGCAGAAAAGCAGGGTACAATGAGCAGTTCTTC
CASRKAGYNEQFF
>TRBJ2-1|NA|TRBV5-1|TRBD2
TGCGCCAGCAGCTTGGTGGCGGGGGGTTACAATGAGCAGTTCTTC
CASSLVAGGYNEQFF
>TRBJ1-2|NA|TRBV5-4|TRBD1
TGTGCCAGCAGCCCGACAGGGAACTATGGCTACACCTTC
CASSPTGNYGYTF
>TRBJ1-5|few|TRBV12-1|NA
TGTGCCAGCAGCTTTGAGTCGGGGTCTCGGGGCAATCAGCCCCAGCATTTT
CASSFESGSRGNQPQHF
>TRBJ1-6|few|TRBV4-1|TRBD1
TGCGCCAGCAGCCAAGAGGACAGGGCGTCAAATTCACCCCTCCACTTT
CASSQEDRASNSPLHF
>TRBJ2-1|few|TRBV29-1|NA
TGCAGCGTTGAAACCCCTCGGGGTTACAATGAGCAGTTCTTC
CSVETPRGYNEQFF
>TRBJ2-2|few|TRBV4-2|NA
TGTGCCAGCAGCCATCTACTAGGTGGTGCCGGGGAGCTGTTTTTT
CASSHLLGGAGELFF
>TRBJ1-5|NA|TRBV6-5|NA
TGTGCCAGCAGGACCAGAGACAGTCAGCCCCAGCATTTT
CASRTRDSQPQHF
>TRBJ1-1|NA|TRBV27|NA
TGTGCCAGCAGTTCTATTCTAACCCGAGGGAACACTGAAGCTTTCTTT
CASSSILTRGNTEAFF
>TRBJ1-4|NA|TRBV11-2|TRBD1
TGTGCCAGCAGCAGGGCCGGGACAGGGGCTGAAAAACTGTTTTTT
CASSRAGTGAEKLFF